These 19 T cell receptor beta chains share one sample of origin, sequenced in a study of T-cell memory formation after mild COVID-19. TCRdb ran MiXCR on the 5' RACE reads and lists one entry per CDR3 protein. This sample has 85,000 to 130,000 distinct CDR3 sequences, with 11% found just once. Sequenced material: PBMCs or a T cell subset sorted from them (not recorded which). The receptor set was obtained from a young man who had mild COVID-19 (a few samples of this study predate the infection). Cell type and time point are not known.

The chain links TRBV4-1 to TRBJ2-7, with D perhaps assigned TRBD1 or TRBD2 (5 bases each). Germline-derived CDR1 and CDR2 are MGHRA and YSYEKL. The CDR3 extends over 14 amino acids. V was pared by 1 base and J by 5 bases, with 12 bases between. CDR3 in DNA: TGCGCCAGCAGCCAAGTGGGGGTGCCCCACGAGCAGTACTTC. It codes for CASSQVGVPHEQYF.

This clonotype has only a few counts. V and J are TRBV12-3 or TRBV12-4 and TRBJ1-2, with D possibly matching TRBD1 (5 bases). V was cut by 5 bases and J by 9 bases, with 16 bases left in between. The CDR3 is made up of 13 amino acids. CDR3 protein: CASSPAGARSYTF. The DNA of the CDR3 is TGTGCCAGCAGTCCCGCCGGGGCTAGGAGCTACACCTTC.

The J gene is TRBJ1-1, the V gene TRBV4-3; 8 nucleotides agree with TRBD1. There are 15 residues in the CDR3. The germline V gene encodes CDR1 LGHNA and CDR2 YSLEER. The junction had 8 bases not matched to a gene; V was cut back by 1 base and J by 7 bases. The CDR3 region is CASSQGGTGGNEAFF. The CDR3 DNA reads as TGCGCCAGCAGCCAAGGGGGGACAGGCGGAAATGAAGCTTTCTTT.

This clonotype was seen ten or more times. The chain carries TRBV7-9 and TRBJ1-1, with D uncertain. This CDR3 is 14 amino acids long. Germline V gene sequence: CDR1 SEHNR, CDR2 FQNEAQ (reference sequence). Trimming took 5 bases from V and 0 from J, leaving 10 bases between them. The CDR3 bases are TGTGCCAGCAGCCCCCGGGCCCTGAACACTGAAGCTTTCTTT. It codes for CASSPRALNTEAFF.

The sample holds a few counts of this clonotype. V usage is TRBV11-1 and J usage is TRBJ2-6, with a possible D match to TRBD1 (6 bases). Germline loops: CDR1 SGHAT, CDR2 FQDESV (reference sequence). Trimming pared 2 bases from V and 0 bases from J, leaving 14 bases between. This CDR3 region has 18 residues. CDR3 sequence: CASSLRRDRTSGANVLTF. DNA for the CDR3: TGTGCCAGCAGCTTACGGAGAGACAGGACCTCTGGGGCCAACGTCCTGACTTTC.

This chain links TRBV14 with TRBJ2-4; 7 nucleotides align to TRBD1. The junction had 5 bases not matched to a gene; V was cut back by 5 bases and J by 7 bases. The CDR3 spans 13 residues. The germline gives CDR1 SGHDN, CDR2 FVKESK. The DNA for the CDR3 is TGTGCCAGCAGCATGACAGGGTTTAACATTCAGTACTTC. Translation: CASSMTGFNIQYF.

The chain links TRBV12-3 or TRBV12-4 to TRBJ2-1; TRBD2 aligns across 8 bases. After removal of 1 base from V and 6 bases from J, the junction contained 2 bases not matched to a gene. The length of the CDR3 is 14 residues. Written as DNA, the CDR3 is TGTGCCAGCAGTTTAGGGGGGACTAGCAATGAGCAGTTCTTC. Amino acid sequence: CASSLGGTSNEQFF.

The rearrangement uses TRBV12-3 or TRBV12-4 and TRBJ2-5, with 9 bases fitting TRBD2. The CDR3 is 15 residues long. Trimming cost V 3 bases and J 4 bases; bases outside gene matches: 6. As DNA, the CDR3 is TGTGCCAGCAGTTTTGCGGGGGGGCTCCCAGAGACCCAGTACTTC. Translated, it gives CASSFAGGLPETQYF.

In this sample, this clonotype turned up a few times. CDR3 sequence reads: CASSPGTVDVYGYTF. CDR3 DNA sequence: TGTGCCAGCAGCCCCGGGACGGTAGACGTCTATGGCTACACCTTC. J is TRBJ1-2 and V is TRBV9; the D gene is possibly TRBD1 (5 bases). There are 15 residues in the CDR3. Germline CDR1 is SGDLS and CDR2 is YYNGEE. The V gene lost 4 bases and the J gene lost 4 bases, with 17 bases spanning the gap.

This clonotype was counted only a few times. This chain joins TRBV6-5 and TRBJ1-1; D is unclear. CDR3 length: 12 residues. Germline V gene data show CDR1 as MNHEY and CDR2 as SVGAGI. Trimming removed 2 bases at V and 8 bases at J, with 9 bases between. In nucleotides, the CDR3 is TGTGCCAGCAGTTACGGTGCAGGCGAAGCTTTCTTT. Its protein is CASSYGAGEAFF.

V gene TRBV27 combines with J gene TRBJ2-1; 7 bases fit TRBD2. The CDR3 totals 12 residues. The trim removed 7 bases at V and 7 bases at J, leaving 4 bases unmatched. Looked up from germline, CDR1 is MNHEY and CDR2 is SMNVEV (reference sequence). CDR3 in DNA: TGTGCCAGCACTGGCGGGGGTAATGAGCAGTTCTTC. Amino acids: CASTGGGNEQFF.

The V gene is TRBV6-2 or TRBV6-3, the J gene TRBJ1-5, with a possible D match to TRBD1 (5 bases). The CDR3 extends over 15 amino acids. Trimming took off 5 bases at V and 7 bases at J, with 18 bases between the two ends. Looked up from germline, CDR1 is MNHEY and CDR2 is SVGEGT. DNA for the CDR3: TGTGCCAGCAGTGGGGACGGCGGGTGGGGACAGCCCCAGCATTTT. Protein: CASSGDGGWGQPQHF.

The rearrangement links TRBV28 to TRBJ2-2, with a weak D call TRBD2 (5 bases). V was shortened by 5 bases and J by 3 bases, with 13 bases between the two germline ends. The CDR3 spans 15 residues. The V gene's germline CDR1 is MDHEN and CDR2 SYDVKM. The CDR3 region is CASSPKQEDTGELFF. The DNA for the CDR3 is TGTGCCAGCAGTCCGAAGCAGGAGGACACCGGGGAGCTGTTTTTT.

This clonotype was seen more than once but under ten times. This chain connects TRBV4-1 to TRBJ2-5; 13 nucleotides line up with TRBD2. Germline lookup yields CDR1 MGHRA and CDR2 YSYEKL. The CDR3 loop spans 15 amino acids. V lost 3 bases, J lost 5 bases, and 3 bases stayed unmatched. The CDR3 spells CASSQTSGGMETQYF. Here the CDR3 DNA reads TGCGCCAGCAGCCAGACTAGCGGGGGGATGGAGACCCAGTACTTC.

This clonotype came up a few times. The V call is TRBV11-2, the J call TRBJ2-5; 8 bases fit TRBD2. The CDR3 contains 16 residues. V lost 4 bases and J lost 3; bases outside the gene matches: 10. Germline CDR1 and CDR2: SGHAT and FQNNGV. CDR3: CASSSPTAGAEETQYF. In nucleotides, the CDR3 is TGTGCCAGCAGCTCTCCAACAGCGGGGGCCGAAGAGACCCAGTACTTC. Drawing the rest from reference TRBV11-2 and TRBJ2-5, the complete variable domain is EAGVAQSPRYKIIEKRQSVAFWCNPISGHATLYWYQQILGQGPKLLIQFQNNGVVDDSQLPKDRFSAERLKGVDSTLKIQPAKLEDSAVYLCASSSPTAGAEETQYFGPGTRLLVL.

The CDR3 loop reads CASSLVGQGRSYEQYF. CDR3 nucleotide sequence: TGCGCCAGCAGCTTGGTGGGACAGGGTCGATCCTACGAGCAGTACTTC. This sequence joins TRBV5-1 and TRBJ2-7; 9 bases align to TRBD1. The CDR3 spans 16 residues. The V gene end was trimmed by 0 bases and the J gene end by 1 base; junction bases not matched to a gene: 5. The germline V gene encodes CDR1 SGHRS and CDR2 YFSETQ.

The chain carries TRBV18 and TRBJ2-2, with 7 bases identical to TRBD1. Germline V gene lookup returns CDR1 KGHSH and CDR2 LQKENI. The V segment lost 6 bases and the J segment 6 bases; nucleotides outside the gene matches: 10. This CDR3 has 15 amino acids. This CDR3 reads CASSPPDRAPGELFF. The DNA for the CDR3 is TGTGCCAGCTCGCCCCCCGACAGGGCCCCCGGGGAGCTGTTTTTT.

This clonotype was counted a few times. CDR3 residues: CASSSTQEEYGYTF. The CDR3 nucleotides read TGTGCCAGCAGTTCGACCCAGGAGGAGTATGGCTACACCTTC. V is TRBV12-3 or TRBV12-4 and J is TRBJ1-2; D is ambiguous. There are 14 residues in the CDR3. V lost 4 bases and J lost 5, with 14 bases in between.

This clonotype appeared many times. This sequence joins TRBV6-5 and TRBJ1-1; no clear D gene. The CDR3 has 16 residues. In germline, CDR1 is MNHEY, CDR2 SVGAGI. V lost 1 base, J lost 0 bases, and 12 bases lay in between. The CDR3, as DNA: TGTGCCAGCAGTTACTTTCCGGGCCAGATGAACACTGAAGCTTTCTTT. Its protein is CASSYFPGQMNTEAFF.